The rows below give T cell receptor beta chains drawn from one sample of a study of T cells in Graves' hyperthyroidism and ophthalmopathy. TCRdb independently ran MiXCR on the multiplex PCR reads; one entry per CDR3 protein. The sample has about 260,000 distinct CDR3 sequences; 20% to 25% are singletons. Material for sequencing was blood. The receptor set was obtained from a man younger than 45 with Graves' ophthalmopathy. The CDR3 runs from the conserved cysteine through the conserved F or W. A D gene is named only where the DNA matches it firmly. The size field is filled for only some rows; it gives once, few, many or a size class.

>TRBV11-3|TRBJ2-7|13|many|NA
CASSLVGTYEQYF
TGTGCCAGCAGCTTAGTGGGGACCTACGAGCAGTACTTC
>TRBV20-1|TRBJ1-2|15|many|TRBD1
CSALIRTGSLYGYTF
TGCAGTGCTCTGATTAGGACAGGGAGCCTCTATGGCTACACCTTC
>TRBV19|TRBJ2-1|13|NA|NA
CASRRSSYNEQFF
TGTGCCAGTAGACGGAGCTCCTACAATGAGCAGTTCTTC
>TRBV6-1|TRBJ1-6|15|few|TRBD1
CASSEARDRNSPLHF
TGTGCCAGCAGTGAAGCGCGGGACAGGAATTCACCCCTCCACTTT
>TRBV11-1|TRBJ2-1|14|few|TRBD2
CASSPGLAWNGQFF
TGTGCCAGCAGCCCCGGACTAGCGTGGAATGGGCAGTTCTTC
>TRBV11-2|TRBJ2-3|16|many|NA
CASSSSRAPSTDTQYF
TGTGCCAGCAGCTCATCGAGGGCCCCTAGCACAGATACGCAGTATTTT
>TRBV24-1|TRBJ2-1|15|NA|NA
CATSDFSGTYNEQFF
TGTGCCACCAGTGATTTTTCCGGGACCTACAATGAGCAGTTCTTC
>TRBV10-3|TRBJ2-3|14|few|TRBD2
CAIRTGTSSDTQYF
TGTGCCATCAGGACCGGGACTAGTTCAGATACGCAGTATTTT
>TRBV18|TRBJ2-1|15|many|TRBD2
CASSPPRGAGGEQFF
TGTGCCAGCTCACCACCGCGTGGAGCGGGAGGCGAGCAGTTCTTC
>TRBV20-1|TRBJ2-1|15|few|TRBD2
CSARNLAGVYNEQFF
TGCAGTGCTAGAAACCTAGCGGGGGTTTACAATGAGCAGTTCTTC
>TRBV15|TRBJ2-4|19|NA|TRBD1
CATSRDRGGDREAKNIQYF
TGTGCCACCAGCAGAGATCGCGGAGGCGACAGGGAGGCCAAAAACATTCAGTACTTC
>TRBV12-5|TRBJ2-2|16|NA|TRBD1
CASGFSGQGGTWELFF
TGTGCTAGTGGTTTCTCTGGACAGGGGGGGACGTGGGAGCTGTTTTTT
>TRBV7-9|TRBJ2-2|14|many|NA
CASSLALGAGELFF
TGTGCCAGCAGCTTAGCCCTGGGTGCCGGGGAGCTGTTTTTT
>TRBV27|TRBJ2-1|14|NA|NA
CASSLRGDYNEQFF
TGTGCCAGCAGTCTCAGGGGGGATTACAATGAGCAGTTCTTC
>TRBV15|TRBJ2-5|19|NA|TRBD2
CATSRAWGAGGPQGETQYF
TGTGCCACCAGCAGGGCGTGGGGGGCGGGAGGGCCTCAAGGAGAGACCCAGTACTTC
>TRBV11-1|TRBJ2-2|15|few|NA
CASSSTSANTGELFF
TGTGCCAGCAGCTCGACGTCAGCGAACACCGGGGAGCTGTTTTTT
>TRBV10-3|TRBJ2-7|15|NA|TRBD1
CAISGRTGGSYEQYF
TGTGCCATCAGTGGTCGGACAGGGGGCTCCTACGAGCAGTACTTC